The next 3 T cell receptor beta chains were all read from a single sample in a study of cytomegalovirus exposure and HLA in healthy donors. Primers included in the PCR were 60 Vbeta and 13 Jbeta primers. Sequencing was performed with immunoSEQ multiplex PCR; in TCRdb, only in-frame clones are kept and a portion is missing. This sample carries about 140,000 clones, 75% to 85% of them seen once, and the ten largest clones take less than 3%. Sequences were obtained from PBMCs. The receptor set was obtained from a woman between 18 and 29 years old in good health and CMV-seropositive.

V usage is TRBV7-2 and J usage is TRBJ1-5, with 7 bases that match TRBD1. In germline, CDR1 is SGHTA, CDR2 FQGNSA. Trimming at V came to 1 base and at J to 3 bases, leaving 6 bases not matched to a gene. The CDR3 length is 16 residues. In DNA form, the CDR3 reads TGTGCCAGCAGCTTAGGTAGGACAGGTTTCAATCAGCCCCAGCATTTT. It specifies CASSLGRTGFNQPQHF.

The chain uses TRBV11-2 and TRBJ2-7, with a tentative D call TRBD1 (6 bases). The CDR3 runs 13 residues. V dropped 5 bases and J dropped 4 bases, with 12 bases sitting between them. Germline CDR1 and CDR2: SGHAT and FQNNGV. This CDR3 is CASSPRDIYEQYF. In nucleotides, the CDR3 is TGTGCCAGCAGCCCCCGGGACATATACGAGCAGTACTTC.

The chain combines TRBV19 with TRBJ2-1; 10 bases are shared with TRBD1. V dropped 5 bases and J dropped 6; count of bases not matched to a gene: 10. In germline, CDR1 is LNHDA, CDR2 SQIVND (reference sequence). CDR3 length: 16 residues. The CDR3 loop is CASSAEGQGIVNEQFF. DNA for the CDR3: TGTGCCAGTAGTGCCGAGGGACAGGGGATTGTCAATGAGCAGTTCTTC.